The rows below give T cell receptor beta chains drawn from one sample of a study of blood T cell repertoires in COVID-19. Assay used: immunoSEQ multiplex PCR; TCRdb lists only in-frame clones, some missing. In the table there are approximately 210,000 clones, approximately 91% of which are singletons. Source material: peripheral blood. The receptor source for this set is a woman in her thirties or forties with acute or convalescent COVID-19. CDR3s include the opening cysteine and the closing phenylalanine or tryptophan. The D gene is left open where the match is weak. Clone size appears in some rows only: once, few, many, or a class for an expanded clone.

TRBV24-1	.	TRBJ1-1	.	TGTGCCACCAGTGGAGGAGGGAACGGGGAAGCTTTCTTT	CATSGGGNGEAFF
TRBV18	.	TRBJ2-3	.	TGTGCCAGCTCACCACTTACAGCAGATACGCAGTATTTT	CASSPLTADTQYF
TRBV5-1	once	TRBJ2-1	TRBD2	TGCGCCAGCAGCTTGGCCCCTAGCGGGGGCCTCGAGCAGTTCTTC	CASSLAPSGGLEQFF
TRBV27	few	TRBJ1-2	.	TGTGCCAGCAGTCTAACAGGGAATGGCTACACCTTC	CASSLTGNGYTF
TRBV12-3/TRBV12-4	once	TRBJ1-2	TRBD1	TGTGCCAGCAGTTTGGACAGGGCGGGTGGCTACACCTTC	CASSLDRAGGYTF
TRBV15	.	TRBJ2-5	TRBD1	TGTGCCACCAGCAGAGTGCAGGGGGATGGAGAGACCCAGTACTTC	CATSRVQGDGETQYF
TRBV7-2	once	TRBJ2-3	TRBD2	TGTGCCAGCAGCTTACGACTAGCGGCAGATACGCAGTATTTT	CASSLRLAADTQYF
TRBV5-6	.	TRBJ1-6	.	TGTGCCAGCAGCTGGGGGACAACCCGGAATCGGAATTCACCCCTCCACTTT	CASSWGTTRNRNSPLHF
TRBV7-9	.	TRBJ1-1	.	TGTGCCAGCAGCTCCGAGAGGACAGCGAACACTGAAGCTTTCTTT	CASSSERTANTEAFF
TRBV2	.	TRBJ1-2	.	TGTGCCAGCTCCCAGGGCAGGGGTAACTATGGCTACACCTTC	CASSQGRGNYGYTF
TRBV5-1	.	TRBJ2-1	.	TGCGCCAGCAGCCCGGAGGGGAGCTCCTACAATGAGCAGTTCTTC	CASSPEGSSYNEQFF
TRBV10-1	.	TRBJ1-2	TRBD1	TGCGCCAGCAGTGTTAACAGGGGGCGATGCTATGGCTACACCTTC	CASSVNRGRCYGYTF
TRBV5-6	.	TRBJ2-3	.	TGTGCCAGCAGCTTGGCCAATGGGCACCTAAGCACAGATACGCAGTATTTT	CASSLANGHLSTDTQYF
TRBV11-2	.	TRBJ1-1	TRBD1	TGTGCCAGCAGCTTACCCCGGACAGGGGGGGAAGCTTTCTTT	CASSLPRTGGEAFF
TRBV25-1	.	TRBJ1-3	TRBD1	TGTGCCAGCTGGGGGGGGCAGGGGGCTTTCTATGGAAACACCATATATTTT	CASWGGQGAFYGNTIYF
TRBV18	.	TRBJ2-5	.	TGTGCCAGCTCACCACGGGGCACAGCGTTAGGAGCCCAGTACTTC	CASSPRGTALGAQYF
TRBV5-1	.	TRBJ2-5	.	TGCGCCAGCAGCTTACAGGGTCAAGAGACCCAGTACTTC	CASSLQGQETQYF
TRBV3-1/TRBV3-2	.	TRBJ1-1	TRBD1	TGTGCCAGCAGCGAAAGACAGGGGTTCACTGAAGCTTTCTTT	CASSERQGFTEAFF
TRBV24-1	once	TRBJ2-2	TRBD2	TGTGCCACCAGTGAAGTTGCGGGGGGGGCTAACACCGGGGAGCTGTTTTTT	CATSEVAGGANTGELFF
TRBV24-1	.	TRBJ2-5	TRBD1	TGTGCCACCAGCGTCCCCCAACAGGGGTACACAGAGACCCAGTACTTC	CATSVPQQGYTETQYF
TRBV9	.	TRBJ2-1	TRBD2	TGTGCCAGCAGCCCTGGGACTAGCGGGGGGAAATACAATGAGCAGTTCTTC	CASSPGTSGGKYNEQFF
TRBV30	.	TRBJ2-3	.	TGTGCCTGGAGCCCGAGGGGGTATACGCAGTATTTT	CAWSPRGYTQYF
TRBV11-2	few	TRBJ1-2	.	TGTGCCAGCAGCTTAGGTCTCCATGGCTACACCTTC	CASSLGLHGYTF
TRBV15	.	TRBJ1-3	TRBD1	TGTGCCACCAGCAGAGATCCCTTTAAAACCCGGGACAGGGAAGACTCTGGAAACACCATATATTTT	CATSRDPFKTRDREDSGNTIYF
TRBV4-1	.	TRBJ1-1	TRBD1	TGCGCCACACGGGACAGGGCTTACCAAGGGACGGAGGCTTTCTTT	CATRDRAYQGTEAFF
TRBV12-3/TRBV12-4	.	TRBJ1-1	.	TGTGCCAGCAGTTTTGTAGGGGGCACTGAAGCTTTCTTT	CASSFVGGTEAFF
TRBV19	.	TRBJ1-2	TRBD1	TGTGCCAGTAGTATGGGGACAGGAACCAACTATGGCTACACCTTC	CASSMGTGTNYGYTF
TRBV5-6	.	TRBJ1-1	.	TGTGCCAGCAGCTTGCCGGGGTATAAGAACACTGAAGCTTTCTTT	CASSLPGYKNTEAFF
TRBV6-6	.	TRBJ1-2	.	TGTGCCAGCAGTCCCCGCGGGTATAGCTATGGCTACACCTTC	CASSPRGYSYGYTF
TRBV3-1/TRBV3-2	.	TRBJ1-3	.	TGTGCCAGCAGCCAAGATAGGACATTCTCTGGAAACACCATATATTTT	CASSQDRTFSGNTIYF
TRBV5-4	.	TRBJ1-1	.	TGTGCCAGCAGCCTTGCCCGCGGGGCCGAATGGATGAACACTGAAGCTTTCTTT	CASSLARGAEWMNTEAFF
TRBV19	.	TRBJ1-5	.	TGTGCCAGTAGTATAGTACAAAGCAATCAGCCCCAGCATTTT	CASSIVQSNQPQHF
TRBV9	.	TRBJ1-3	.	TGTGCCAGTGTGGGAGTAGGAGGAAACACCATATATTTT	CASVGVGGNTIYF
TRBV7-8	once	TRBJ2-1	.	TGTGCCAGCAGCTCGGGAGGGACAGGGCCTCGAAATGAGCAGTTCTTC	CASSSGGTGPRNEQFF
TRBV5-1	.	TRBJ2-1	TRBD2	TGCGCCAGCCTACCAATCGCGGGGGGCTTTAATGAGCAGTTCTTC	CASLPIAGGFNEQFF
TRBV6-5	.	TRBJ2-2	.	TGTGCCAGCAGTTACTCCCCAGGGAGGAGAACCGGGGAGCTGTTTTTT	CASSYSPGRRTGELFF
TRBV11-2	once	TRBJ1-3	TRBD1	TGTGCCAGCAGCTTAGCCCCGGACAGGGAAATTTATTTT	CASSLAPDREIYF
TRBV11-2	once	TRBJ1-1	.	TGTGCCAGCAGTTCCGTAGCGGGGTCCGTCCCTGAAGCTTTCTTT	CASSSVAGSVPEAFF
TRBV2	.	TRBJ1-4	.	TGTGCCAGCAGTGGACAGGCTAATGAAAAACTGTTTTTT	CASSGQANEKLFF
TRBV29-1	.	TRBJ2-1	.	TGCAGCGTAGGAGTTGGTGAGCAGTTCTTC	CSVGVGEQFF
TRBV27	.	TRBJ2-3	.	TGTGCCAGCAGTTTATTTCATGGCGGGGTTAGCACAGATACGCAGTATTTT	CASSLFHGGVSTDTQYF
TRBV9	.	TRBJ1-2	.	TGTGCCAGCAGCGAAGGGACATCCTATGGCTACACCTTC	CASSEGTSYGYTF
TRBV9	.	TRBJ2-1	TRBD1	TGTGCCAGCAGCGTTGGGACAGAATACAATGAGCAGTTCTTC	CASSVGTEYNEQFF
TRBV7-7	.	TRBJ2-2	.	TGTGCCAGCAGCCATCCGAACACCGGGGAGCTGTTTTTT	CASSHPNTGELFF
TRBV12-1	.	TRBJ1-1	.	TGTGCCAGCAGCTTTGCTAACAGGGAGACTGAAGCTTTCTTT	CASSFANRETEAFF
TRBV18	once	TRBJ1-1	.	TGTGCCAGCTCACCGGACAGAACGAACACTGAAGCTTTCTTT	CASSPDRTNTEAFF
TRBV6-6	.	TRBJ1-2	.	TGTGCCAGCAGTTACCAGTATGGCTACACCTTC	CASSYQYGYTF
TRBV24-1	.	TRBJ1-2	TRBD1	TGTGCCACCAGTGATTCCGGGACAGGGTACTATGGCTACACCTTC	CATSDSGTGYYGYTF
TRBV4-2	.	TRBJ2-5	TRBD1	TGTGCCAGCAGCCTCCGTCCCGGGACAGGGGAGACCCAGTACTTC	CASSLRPGTGETQYF
TRBV9	.	TRBJ1-2	TRBD1	TGTGCCAGCAGCGCCCGACAGGGCCCCTTCTATGGCTACACCTTC	CASSARQGPFYGYTF
TRBV19	.	TRBJ1-5	.	TGTGCCAGTAGTTGGACAATTGTAGGCGATCAGCCCCAGCATTTT	CASSWTIVGDQPQHF
TRBV5-8	.	TRBJ2-1	.	TGTGCCAGCAGCTTGAGAGCAGCCGGGTTGAATGAGCAGTTCTTC	CASSLRAAGLNEQFF
TRBV30	.	TRBJ1-1	.	TGTGCCTGGACAGGTTCCATGAACACTGAAGCTTTCTTT	CAWTGSMNTEAFF
TRBV2	.	TRBJ1-1	.	TGTGCCAGCAGTGAGGTTTGGGGCGTCGGGACTGAAGCTTTCTTT	CASSEVWGVGTEAFF
TRBV6-1	.	TRBJ1-1	.	TGTGCCAGCAGTGTGGACGGGATGATCATGAACACTGAAGCTTTCTTT	CASSVDGMIMNTEAFF